Sequencing of this T cell receptor (beta chain) was carried out in a study of early T cells in non-severe SARS-CoV-2 infection. Overall study context: Alpha and beta chains were unpaired, from unsorted whole-blood bulk RNA. Study observations and caveats: Comparison of clonotypes with VDJdb favored anti-spike CD8 responses while missing private and CD4 specificities.

Researchers tagged individual cDNA molecules with unique molecular identifiers. Via MiXCR, TCRdb re-called the 5' RACE reads, giving one row per CDR3 protein. The data contain 35,000 to 40,000 distinct CDR3 sequences, under 5% of them seen just once; the ten biggest clones take up more than 8.5%. This clonotype rates as medium-sized. Its antigen remains unidentified. Trimming removed 0 bases at V and 4 bases at J, with 12 bases between. CDR3 length: 15 amino acids. In germline, CDR1 is KGHSH, CDR2 LQKENI. The TCR comes from an adult who was a healthcare worker with PCR-confirmed SARS-CoV-2 infection or an uninfected control (not recorded which). Sequenced sample: whole blood. The chain couples TRBV18 to TRBJ2-5; perhaps TRBD2 as D (5 bases). This CDR3 reads CASSPPAGSRETQYF. The CDR3 DNA sequence: TGTGCCAGCTCACCACCGGCGGGTAGTAGAGAGACCCAGTACTTC.